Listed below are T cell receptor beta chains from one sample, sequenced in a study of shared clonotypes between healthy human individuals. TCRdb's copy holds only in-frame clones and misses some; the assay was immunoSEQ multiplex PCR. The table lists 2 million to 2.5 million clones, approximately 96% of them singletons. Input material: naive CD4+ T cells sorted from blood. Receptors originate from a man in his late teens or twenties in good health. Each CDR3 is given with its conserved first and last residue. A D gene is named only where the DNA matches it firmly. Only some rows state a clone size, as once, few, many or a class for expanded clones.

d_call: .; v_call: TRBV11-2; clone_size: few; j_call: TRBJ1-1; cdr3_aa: CASSSTGNTEAFF; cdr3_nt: TGTGCCAGCAGCTCCACAGGGAACACTGAAGCTTTCTTT
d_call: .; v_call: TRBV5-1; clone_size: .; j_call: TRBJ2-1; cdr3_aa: CASSLDGGAYNEQFF; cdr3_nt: TGCGCCAGCAGCTTGGACGGAGGCGCCTACAATGAGCAGTTCTTC
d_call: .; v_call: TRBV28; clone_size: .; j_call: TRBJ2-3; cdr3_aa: CASSLVGGTDTQYF; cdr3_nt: TGTGCCAGCAGCCTCGTGGGGGGCACAGATACGCAGTATTTT
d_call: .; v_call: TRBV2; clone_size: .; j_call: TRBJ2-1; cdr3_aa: CASRDPAGVHNEQFF; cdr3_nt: TGTGCCAGCAGAGATCCGGCGGGCGTACACAATGAGCAGTTCTTC
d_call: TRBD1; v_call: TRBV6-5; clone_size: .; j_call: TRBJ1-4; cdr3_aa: CASRRTGGNEKLFF; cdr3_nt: TGTGCCAGCAGGCGGACAGGGGGTAATGAAAAACTGTTTTTT
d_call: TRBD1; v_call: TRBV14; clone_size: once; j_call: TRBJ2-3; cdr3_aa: CASSRRQGSIADTQYF; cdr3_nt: TGTGCCAGCAGCCGGCGACAGGGTAGTATCGCAGATACGCAGTATTTT
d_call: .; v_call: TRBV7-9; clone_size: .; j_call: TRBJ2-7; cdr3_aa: CASGSQSSYEQYF; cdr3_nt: TGTGCCAGCGGATCCCAGAGCTCCTACGAGCAGTACTTC
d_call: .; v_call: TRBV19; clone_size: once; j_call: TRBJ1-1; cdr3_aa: CASSAGQTMNTEAFF; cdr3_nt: TGTGCCAGTAGTGCGGGACAAACCATGAACACTGAAGCTTTCTTT
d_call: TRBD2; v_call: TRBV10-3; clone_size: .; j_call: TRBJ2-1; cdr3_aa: CAISTGGSNEQFF; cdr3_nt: TGTGCCATCAGTACGGGGGGTTCCAATGAGCAGTTCTTC
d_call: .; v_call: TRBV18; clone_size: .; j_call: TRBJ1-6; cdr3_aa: CASSDPGAGSPLHF; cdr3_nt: TGTGCCAGCTCCGATCCGGGGGCGGGTTCACCCCTCCACTTT
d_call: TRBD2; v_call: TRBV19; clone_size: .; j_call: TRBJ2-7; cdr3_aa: CASRIAGGTHEQYF; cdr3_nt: TGTGCCTCCCGGATAGCGGGAGGGACCCACGAGCAGTACTTC
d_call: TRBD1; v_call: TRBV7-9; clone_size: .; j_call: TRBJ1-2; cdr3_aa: CAGDSRAGYTF; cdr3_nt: TGTGCCGGGGACAGCAGGGCGGGCTACACCTTC
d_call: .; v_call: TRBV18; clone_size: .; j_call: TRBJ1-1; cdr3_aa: CASSPGVQDAEAFF; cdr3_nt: TGTGCCAGCTCTCCAGGGGTTCAGGACGCTGAAGCTTTCTTT
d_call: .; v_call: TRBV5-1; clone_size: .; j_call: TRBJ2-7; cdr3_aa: CASSLEGWYEQYF; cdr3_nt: TGCGCCAGCAGCTTGGAGGGCTGGTACGAGCAGTACTTC
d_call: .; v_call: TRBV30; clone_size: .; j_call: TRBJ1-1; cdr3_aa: CALGGGMNTEAFF; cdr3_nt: TGTGCCCTGGGGGGCGGAATGAACACTGAAGCTTTCTTT
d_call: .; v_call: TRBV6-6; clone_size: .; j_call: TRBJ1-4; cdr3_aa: CAGKDGNNEKLFF; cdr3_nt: TGTGCCGGAAAGGACGGGAATAATGAAAAACTGTTTTTT
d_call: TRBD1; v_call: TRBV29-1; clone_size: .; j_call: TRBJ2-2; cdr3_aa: CSVGGQGAGELFF; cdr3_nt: TGCAGCGTGGGTGGACAGGGCGCCGGGGAGCTGTTTTTT
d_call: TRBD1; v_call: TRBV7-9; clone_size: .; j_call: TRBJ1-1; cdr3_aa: CASRGQGGTEAFF; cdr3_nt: TGTGCCAGCAGAGGGCAGGGGGGCACTGAAGCTTTCTTT
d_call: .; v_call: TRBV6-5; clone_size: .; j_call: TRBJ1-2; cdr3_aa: CASSYARGPYGYTF; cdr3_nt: TGTGCCAGCAGTTACGCCCGCGGCCCCTATGGCTACACCTTC
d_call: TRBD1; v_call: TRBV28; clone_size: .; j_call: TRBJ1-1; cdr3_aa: CASYANQGADEAFF; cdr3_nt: TGTGCCAGTTACGCGAATCAGGGGGCCGATGAAGCTTTCTTT
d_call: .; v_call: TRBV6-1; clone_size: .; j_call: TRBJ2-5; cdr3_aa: CASSEGGGRAVETQYF; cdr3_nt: TGTGCCAGCAGTGAAGGAGGGGGGAGGGCCGTCGAGACCCAGTACTTC
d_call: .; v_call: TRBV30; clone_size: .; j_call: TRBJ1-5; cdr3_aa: CAWSEQGNQPQHF; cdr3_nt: TGTGCCTGGAGTGAACAGGGAAATCAGCCCCAGCATTTT
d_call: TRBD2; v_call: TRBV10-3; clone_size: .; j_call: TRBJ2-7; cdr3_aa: CAISPGTSGSYEQYF; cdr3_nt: TGTGCCATCAGCCCCGGGACTAGCGGCTCCTACGAGCAGTACTTC
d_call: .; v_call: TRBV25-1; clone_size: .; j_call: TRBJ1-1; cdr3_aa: CASSAPQGTTEAFF; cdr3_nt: TGTGCCAGCAGTGCTCCGCAGGGGACCACTGAAGCTTTCTTT
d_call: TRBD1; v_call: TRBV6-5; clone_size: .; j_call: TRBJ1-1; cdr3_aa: CASRGTGANTEAFF; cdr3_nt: TGTGCCAGCAGAGGGACAGGGGCGAACACTGAAGCTTTCTTT
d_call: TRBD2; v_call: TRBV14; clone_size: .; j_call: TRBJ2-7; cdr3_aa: CASSLAGGVGEQYF; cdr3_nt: TGTGCCAGCAGCCTAGCGGGAGGCGTAGGCGAGCAGTACTTC
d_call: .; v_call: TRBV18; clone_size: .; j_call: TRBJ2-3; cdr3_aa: CASSPRTGASTDTQYF; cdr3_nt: TGTGCCAGCTCACCACGAACTGGCGCTAGCACAGATACGCAGTATTTT
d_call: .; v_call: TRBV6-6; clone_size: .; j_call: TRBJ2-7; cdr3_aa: CASSSDIYEQYF; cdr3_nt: TGTGCCAGCAGTTCCGACATCTACGAGCAGTACTTC
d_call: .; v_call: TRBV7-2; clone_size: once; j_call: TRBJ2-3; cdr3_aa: CASSPSPAGSRDTQYF; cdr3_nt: TGTGCCAGCAGCCCCTCCCCGGCGGGGTCGAGGGATACGCAGTATTTT
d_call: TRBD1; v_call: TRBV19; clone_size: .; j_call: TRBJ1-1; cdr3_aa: CASNTAGGTNTEAFF; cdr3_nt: TGTGCCAGTAACACCGCAGGGGGGACGAACACTGAAGCTTTCTTT
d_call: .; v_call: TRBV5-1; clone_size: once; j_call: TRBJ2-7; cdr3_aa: CASSPGGMDYEQYF; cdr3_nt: TGCGCCAGCAGCCCAGGCGGTATGGACTACGAGCAGTACTTC